Listed below are T cell receptor beta chains from one sample, sequenced in a study of chemoradiotherapy in HPV16-positive cancers. Profiled with immunoSEQ multiplex PCR; TCRdb holds only in-frame clones, not every one. There are 5,500 to 8,000 clones in the sample; roughly 80% occur only once, and more than 15% lies in the top ten. This material was collected from a patient who underwent chemoradiotherapy. The receptors originated from a human donor with HPV-associated anogenital cancer. Both conserved end residues are trimmed from each CDR3. Each record gives: CDR3 length, J gene, V gene, CDR3 protein.

14,TRBJ2-3,TRBV6-6,ASSYPPGGGTDTQY
12,TRBJ2-5,TRBV27,ASSSEGLAETQY
11,TRBJ2-1,TRBV7-3,ASSLHGNNEQF
13,TRBJ1-2,TRBV7-8,ASSAWTGDSDGYT
13,TRBJ2-5,TRBV27,ASSYEKGPQETQY
14,TRBJ2-2,TRBV19,ASIGGQLLNTGELF
13,TRBJ1-3,TRBV10-3,AISFGTGTGNTIY
17,TRBJ1-3,TRBV19,ASSMALWTGTFSGNTIY
13,TRBJ2-3,TRBV28,ASTRKLGEEDTQY
13,TRBJ2-3,TRBV9,ASSLAGSPTDTQY
12,TRBJ2-7,TRBV7-9,ASSSGPVPHEQY
12,TRBJ1-2,TRBV9,ASSVDQGASGYT
12,TRBJ2-2,TRBV5-1,ASSGTVDTGELF
10,TRBJ1-2,TRBV7-9,ASSLAMGGYT
11,TRBJ2-7,TRBV7-6,ASSLARAYEQY
13,TRBJ1-1,TRBV9,ASSGLGPPNTEAF
14,TRBJ2-1,TRBV9,ASSALPGGSYNEQF
12,TRBJ2-3,TRBV2,ATRRGQGTDTQY
13,TRBJ2-7,TRBV7-3,ASSSGLAGAYEQY
10,TRBJ2-1,TRBV7-3,ASSRAGGEQF
13,TRBJ2-7,TRBV5-1,ASSLGQRKSYEQY
11,TRBJ1-2,TRBV18,ASSAPGGNGYT
16,TRBJ1-5,TRBV2,ASSENAGQGTGRGPQH